These 4 T cell receptor beta chains share one sample of origin, sequenced in a study of OX40 agonist ivuxolimab in advanced cancers. Assay: immunoSEQ multiplex PCR; the TCRdb copy retains only in-frame clones and omits some. The repertoire holds about 69,000 clones, with about 83% as singletons. The material sequenced was CD4+ or CD8+ T cells sorted from blood, taken in a trial of the OX40 agonist ivuxolimab. The receptors originated from an adult with an advanced solid tumor such as melanoma, head and neck, liver or kidney cancer.

The chain uses TRBV23-1 and TRBJ2-2, with 7 positions matching TRBD2. TRBV23-1 is identified as an open reading frame with a role that is uncertain. The CDR3 consists of 15 residues. V lost 6 bases and J lost 2; bases outside the gene matches: 6. CDR3 DNA sequence: TGCGCCAGCAGGTGGAGGACTAGAAACACCGGGGAGCTGTTTTTT. It codes for CASRWRTRNTGELFF.

The rearrangement joins TRBV7-9 to TRBJ1-2; D is unclear. CDR3 length: 12 amino acids. V was shortened by 4 bases and J by 6 bases, with 9 bases between the two germline ends. CDR1 and CDR2 (germline): SEHNR, FQNEAQ (reference sequence). The CDR3 DNA follows: TGTGCCAGCAGCTCGCCTGGGGATGGCTACACCTTC. Its translation is CASSSPGDGYTF.

The genes are TRBV19 and TRBJ2-5; D not certain. Between the trimmed V and J ends, which lost 3 bases and 5 bases, there was a span of 4 bases. This CDR3 is 11 amino acids long. Germline assignment: CDR1 LNHDA and CDR2 SQIVND (reference sequence). This CDR3 reads CASSIEETQYF. DNA of the CDR3: TGTGCCAGTAGTATCGAGGAGACCCAGTACTTC.

The V call is TRBV6-4, the J call TRBJ1-5; TRBD1 matches 9 bases. The junction had 17 bases not matched to a gene; V was cut back by 11 bases and J by 0 bases. The CDR3 extends over 18 amino acids. The V gene's germline CDR1 is MRHNA and CDR2 SNTAGT. The CDR3 DNA sequence: TGTGCCTGGATAACCGTTGGACAGGGGTATTATAGCAATCAGCCCCAGCATTTT. Translation: CAWITVGQGYYSNQPQHF.